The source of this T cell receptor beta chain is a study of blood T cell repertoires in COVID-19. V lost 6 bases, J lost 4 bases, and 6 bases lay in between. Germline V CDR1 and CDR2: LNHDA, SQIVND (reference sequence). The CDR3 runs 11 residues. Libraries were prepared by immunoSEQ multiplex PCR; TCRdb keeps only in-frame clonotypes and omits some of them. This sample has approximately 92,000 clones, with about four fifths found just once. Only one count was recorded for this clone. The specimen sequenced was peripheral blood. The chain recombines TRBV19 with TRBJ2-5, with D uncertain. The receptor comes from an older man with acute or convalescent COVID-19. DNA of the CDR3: TGTGCCAGTAGCCAAGCAGAGACCCAGTACTTC. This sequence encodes CASSQAETQYF.